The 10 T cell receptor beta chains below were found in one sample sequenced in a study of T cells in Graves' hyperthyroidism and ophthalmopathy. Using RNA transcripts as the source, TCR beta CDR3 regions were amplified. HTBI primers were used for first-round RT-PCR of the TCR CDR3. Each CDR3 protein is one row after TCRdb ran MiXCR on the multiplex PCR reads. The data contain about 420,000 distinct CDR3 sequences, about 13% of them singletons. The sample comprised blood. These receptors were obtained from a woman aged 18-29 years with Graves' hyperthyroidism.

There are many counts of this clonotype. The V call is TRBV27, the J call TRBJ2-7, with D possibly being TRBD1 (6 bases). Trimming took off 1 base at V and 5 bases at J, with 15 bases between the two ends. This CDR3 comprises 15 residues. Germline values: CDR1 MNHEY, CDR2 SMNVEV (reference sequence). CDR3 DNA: TGTGCCAGCAGTTTATTTTTTGCAGGGGTGAACGAGCAGTACTTC. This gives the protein CASSLFFAGVNEQYF.

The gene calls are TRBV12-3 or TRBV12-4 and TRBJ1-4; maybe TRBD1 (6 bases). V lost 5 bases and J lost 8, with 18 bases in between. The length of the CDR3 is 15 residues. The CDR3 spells CASSPGRGAGEKLFF. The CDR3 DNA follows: TGTGCCAGCAGTCCAGGGAGGGGGGCAGGGGAAAAACTGTTTTTT.

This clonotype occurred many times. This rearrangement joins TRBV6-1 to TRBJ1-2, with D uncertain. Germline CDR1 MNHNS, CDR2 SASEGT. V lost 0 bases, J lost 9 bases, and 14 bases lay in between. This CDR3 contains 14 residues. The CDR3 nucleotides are TGTGCCAGCAGTGAAGCAGCCCGGACGGTGAGCTACACCTTC. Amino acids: CASSEAARTVSYTF.

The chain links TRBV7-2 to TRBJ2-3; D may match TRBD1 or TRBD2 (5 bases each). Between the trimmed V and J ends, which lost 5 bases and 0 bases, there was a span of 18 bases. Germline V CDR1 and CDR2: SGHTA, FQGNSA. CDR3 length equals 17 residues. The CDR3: CASSPKTADASTDTQYF. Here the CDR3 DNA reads TGTGCCAGCAGCCCTAAGACAGCGGATGCTAGCACAGATACGCAGTATTTT. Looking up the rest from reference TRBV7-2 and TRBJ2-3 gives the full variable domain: GAGVSQSPSNKVTEKGKDVELRCDPISGHTALYWYRQSLGQGLEFLIYFQGNSAPDKSGLPSDRFSAERTGGSVSTLTIQRTQQEDSAVYLCASSPKTADASTDTQYFGPGTRLTVL.

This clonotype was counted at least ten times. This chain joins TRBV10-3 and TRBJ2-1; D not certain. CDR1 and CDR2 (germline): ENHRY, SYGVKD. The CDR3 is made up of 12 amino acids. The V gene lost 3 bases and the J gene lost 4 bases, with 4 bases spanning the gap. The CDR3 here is CAISDVYNEQFF. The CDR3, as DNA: TGTGCCATCAGTGATGTGTACAATGAGCAGTTCTTC.

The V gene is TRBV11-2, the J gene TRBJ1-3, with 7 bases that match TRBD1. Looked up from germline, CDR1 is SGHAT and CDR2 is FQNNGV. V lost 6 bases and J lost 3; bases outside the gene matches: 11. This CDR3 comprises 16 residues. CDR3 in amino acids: CASRRITGEGGNTIYF. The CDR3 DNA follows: TGTGCCAGCAGACGGATAACAGGGGAGGGTGGAAACACCATATATTTT.

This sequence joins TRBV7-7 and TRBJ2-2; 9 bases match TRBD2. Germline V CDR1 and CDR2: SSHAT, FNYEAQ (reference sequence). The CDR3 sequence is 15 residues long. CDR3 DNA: TGTGCTAGCTCTACGCGGGAGGGCCCCGCCGGGGAGCTGTTTTTT. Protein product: CASSTREGPAGELFF.

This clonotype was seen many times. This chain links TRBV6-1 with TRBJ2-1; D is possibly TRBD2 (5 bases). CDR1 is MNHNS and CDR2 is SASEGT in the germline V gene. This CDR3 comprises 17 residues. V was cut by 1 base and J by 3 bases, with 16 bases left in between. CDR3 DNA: TGTGCCAGCAGTGAAGAAGGTGGACTCGACTTCTACAATGAGCAGTTCTTC. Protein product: CASSEEGGLDFYNEQFF.

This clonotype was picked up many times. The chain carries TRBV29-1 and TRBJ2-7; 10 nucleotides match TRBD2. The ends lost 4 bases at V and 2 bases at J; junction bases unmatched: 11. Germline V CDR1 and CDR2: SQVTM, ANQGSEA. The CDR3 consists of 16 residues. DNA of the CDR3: TGCAGCGTTGTGGTGTCTAGCGGGAGTAGCGCCTACGAGCAGTACTTC. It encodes CSVVVSSGSSAYEQYF.

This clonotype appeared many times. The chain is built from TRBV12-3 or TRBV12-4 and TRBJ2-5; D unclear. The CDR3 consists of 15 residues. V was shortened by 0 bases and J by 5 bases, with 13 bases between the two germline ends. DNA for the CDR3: TGTGCCAGCAGTTTAGCGGCTGCGGCCTGGGAGACCCAGTACTTC. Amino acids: CASSLAAAAWETQYF.